This TCR beta chain was captured in a study of cytomegalovirus exposure and HLA in healthy donors. Primers included in the PCR were 60 Vbeta and 13 Jbeta primers. Only in-frame clones appear in the TCRdb table, and some are missing; sequencing was by immunoSEQ multiplex PCR. The sample yields more than 95,000 clones, more than 65% seen once. Germline lookup yields CDR1 MNHEY and CDR2 SMNVEV (reference sequence). The V and J ends lost 4 bases and 2 bases, in that order; junction bases with no gene match: 10. The CDR3 is 17 amino acids. Sequencing input: PBMCs. The V gene is TRBV27, the J gene TRBJ2-7; 11 bases match TRBD2. The receptor was isolated from a man aged 30 to 45 in good health and CMV-seronegative. CDR3 region: CASSSGTSGISTYEQYF. Written as DNA, the CDR3 is TGTGCCAGCAGTTCTGGGACTAGCGGAATCTCAACCTACGAGCAGTACTTC.